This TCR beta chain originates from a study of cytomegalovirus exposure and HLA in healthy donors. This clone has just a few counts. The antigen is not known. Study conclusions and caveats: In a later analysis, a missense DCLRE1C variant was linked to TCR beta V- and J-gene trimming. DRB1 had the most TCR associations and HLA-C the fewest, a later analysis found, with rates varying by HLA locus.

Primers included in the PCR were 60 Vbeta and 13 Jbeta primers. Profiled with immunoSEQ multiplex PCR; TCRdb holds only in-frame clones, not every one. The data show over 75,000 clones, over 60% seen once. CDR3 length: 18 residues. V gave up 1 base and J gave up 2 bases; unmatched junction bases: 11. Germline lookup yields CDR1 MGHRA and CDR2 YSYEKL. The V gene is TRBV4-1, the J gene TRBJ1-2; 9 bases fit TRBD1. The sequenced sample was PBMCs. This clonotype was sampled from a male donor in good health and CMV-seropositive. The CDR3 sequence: CASSQVPLQGARNYGYTF. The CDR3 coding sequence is TGCGCCAGCAGCCAAGTGCCCCTACAGGGGGCAAGGAACTATGGCTACACCTTC.